This TCR beta chain was profiled in a study of T cells in Graves' hyperthyroidism and ophthalmopathy (dated 2019 in TCRdb). Background on the whole study: Peripheral blood was collected at initial diagnosis, before any treatment. Thyroid tissue and blood T-cell repertoires from six Graves' hyperthyroidism patients were also compared in the study. According to the paper, TCR Vbeta CDR3 sequencing was carried out on approximately 140 peripheral blood samples, which came from 40 to 45 ophthalmopathy, approximately 72 hyperthyroidism and roughly 17 progressor patients. To identify TCR V-J signatures that set the groups apart, the researchers used a discovery cohort of 100 patients, made up of under 45 with Graves' ophthalmopathy and around 58 with stable Graves' hyperthyroidism. The approximately 100 discovery patients were divided at random into training and test sets in a 7:3 ratio. After blood sampling, hyperthyroidism patients were treated with methimazole at a starting dose of 30 mg daily, and ophthalmopathy patients were treated with high-dose intravenous methylprednisolone. Prospective prediction of ophthalmopathy was tested in an independent validation cohort consisting of 18 to 20 hyperthyroidism patients and over 15 patients who later progressed to ophthalmopathy. The study at large found these results: Most expanded thyroid clonotypes (frequency above 0.001) were also detected in blood, a finding suggesting that blood repertoires may reflect thyroid immune responses. Sample size was not statistically predetermined, and blinding of investigators to group allocation was not performed. In validation, progression to ophthalmopathy was predicted by the model with about 70% sensitivity and around 76% specificity, a median of about 6.8 months before onset. A model built on a 13 V-J signature distinguished ophthalmopathy from stable hyperthyroidism, reaching roughly 88% sensitivity and about 81% specificity in cross-validation and 80%/75% in testing.

In the ophthalmopathy patients, disease was moderately to severely active, with a Clinical Activity Score of 3 or more, a NOSPECS grade of 4 or more, and a duration of less than 3 months. The study excluded patients with uncontrolled infections, other autoimmune diseases, pregnancy or lactation. Diagnoses were based on clinical symptoms, serum thyroxine and TRAb, thyroid ultrasound and orbital computed tomography. Ficoll-Paque density gradient centrifugation was used to isolate PBMCs from approximately 10 ml of fresh peripheral blood. Trizol reagent was used to extract total RNA, and RNA quality was then checked on an Agilent 2100 Bioanalyzer. V drops 2 bases and J drops 0 bases, leaving 12 bases in between. Spanning cysteine to phenylalanine, the CDR3 consists of 16 amino acids. Just the 48-base CDR3 DNA is kept, in frame starting at base 1. From a lookup of the germline V gene, CDR1 and CDR2 are MNHNS and SASEGT.

This clonotype occurred a few times. There is no known antigen for this receptor. Per-base qualities were not stored, and no clone one base away is much larger. The TCR beta CDR3 regions were amplified from RNA transcripts. For the first round of RT-PCR on the TCR CDR3, the HTBI primer set was used together with the Qiagen OneStep RT-PCR kit. Libraries were constructed in a second round of multiplex PCR, after which size selection and purification were performed. Sequencing of the libraries was done on an Illumina HiSeq2000 using paired-end 100 bp reads. Per the original workflow: Raw data were processed with SOAPnuke, discarding reads with adapters, uncalled bases, mean Phred below 15, or no exact constant-primer or identifier match. COPE v1.2.5 was used to merge the high-quality paired reads, and each unique nucleotide sequence was defined as a clonotype. Clonotypes were aligned to IMGT TRBV, TRBD and TRBJ reference segments using MiTCR v1.1. Analysis was restricted to V-J combinations with a frequency above 0.0001, which covered roughly 99% of repertoires. A TCS score was defined as the ratio of F50 (clonal expansion) to E x V (chaos), with BLOSUM62-based TCRdist applied between CDR3 peptides within each V-J. Welch's t-statistics and random forest reduced fewer than 550 V-J features to roughly 13, which were used in a naive Bayes classifier (R e1071). The public reads were reprocessed in TCRdb via fastp at Q25 and MiXCR, keeping in-frame beta chains. Rows with a matching CDR3 protein are joined into one entry that keeps the most common DNA and genes. For this entry, the V and J calls and clone size follow TCRdb and not the study's own pipeline. This sample is represented by about 640,000 distinct CDR3 sequences; less than 25% of them were singletons. Over 30% of the sample goes to the ten largest clones.

The chain joins TRBV6-1 to TRBJ2-3, with the D segment identity uncertain. The sequenced sample consisted of blood. The sequence derives from a man under 40 with Graves' ophthalmopathy. In nucleotides, the sequence is TGTGCCAGCAGTGAATTCTATGGGCGGAGCACAGATACGCAGTATTTT. It translates as CASSEFYGRSTDTQYF.